The 30 T cell receptor beta chains below all came from one sample that was sequenced in a study of control samples from healthy donors and cancer patients. Here immunoSEQ multiplex PCR was the method, and the copy in TCRdb shows in-frame clones only, minus some. This table holds 82,000 or so clones, 94% found once. The sequencing input was blood. The receptors here all came from a young woman in good health.

The V and J genes are TRBV28 and TRBJ2-6; no definite D call. Per germline, CDR1 MDHEN and CDR2 SYDVKM. CDR3 size: 16 residues. V was pared by 2 bases and J by 4 bases, with 12 bases between. The CDR3 sequence: CASSLVLRSGANVLTF. The CDR3 DNA reads TGTGCCAGCAGTTTAGTACTTCGATCGGGGGCCAACGTCCTGACTTTC. Complete variable domain (other parts from reference TRBV28 and TRBJ2-6): DVKVTQSSRYLVKRTGEKVFLECVQDMDHENMFWYRQDPGLGLRLIYFSYDVKMKEKGDIPEGYSVSREKKERFSLILESASTNQTSMYLCASSLVLRSGANVLTFGAGSRLTVL.

The chain carries TRBV6-1 and TRBJ2-7, with 8 bases that match TRBD2. The CDR3 is made up of 15 amino acids. Germline CDR1 reads MNHNS; CDR2 reads SASEGT. V trimming: 1 base; J trimming: 3 bases; junction bases outside the gene matches: 5. The CDR3 DNA follows: TGTGCCAGCAGTGAAGGCGCGGGAGGTTTCTACGAGCAGTACTTC. Translation gives CASSEGAGGFYEQYF.

The J gene is TRBJ1-1, the V gene TRBV28; maybe TRBD1 (5 bases). Germline assignment: CDR1 MDHEN and CDR2 SYDVKM. This CDR3 region has 10 residues. CDR3 sequence: CSTGDTEAFF. CDR3 DNA sequence: TGTTCAACGGGGGACACTGAAGCTTTCTTT.

The rearrangement joins TRBV6-5 to TRBJ2-5, with no clear D. Germline V lookup: CDR1 MNHEY, CDR2 SVGAGI. The V end lost 2 bases, the J end lost 1 base, and 8 bases lay between the germline ends. The CDR3 spans 14 residues. CDR3 nucleotides: TGTGCCAGCAGTTACCGTAGACTCCAAGAGACCCAGTACTTC. Translation: CASSYRRLQETQYF.

The J gene is TRBJ2-3, the V gene TRBV19, with 8 positions matching TRBD2. CDR1 is LNHDA and CDR2 is SQIVND in the germline V gene (reference sequence). V gave up 4 bases and J gave up 6 bases; unmatched junction bases: 12. This CDR3 comprises 16 residues. CDR3 region: CASSKHGGASSDTQYF. The CDR3 DNA sequence: TGTGCCAGTAGTAAACACGGGGGGGCTTCTTCGGATACGCAGTATTTT.

The chain has TRBV27 and TRBJ2-5; D is undetermined. CDR1 MNHEY and CDR2 SMNVEV come from the germline V gene (reference sequence). CDR3 length: 11 amino acids. The V and J ends lost 7 bases and 0 bases respectively, with 3 bases between them. CDR3 sequence reads: CASTNQETQYF. In nucleotides, the CDR3 is TGTGCCAGCACCAACCAAGAGACCCAGTACTTC.

The rearrangement joins TRBV9 to TRBJ2-7; TRBD1 matches 7 bases. The CDR3 totals 15 residues. Germline assignment: CDR1 SGDLS and CDR2 YYNGEE. V lost 0 bases and J lost 3; bases outside the gene matches: 6. This CDR3 is CASSVALGGIYEQYF. Written as DNA, the CDR3 is TGTGCCAGCAGCGTAGCTCTAGGGGGCATCTACGAGCAGTACTTC.

V is TRBV29-1 and J is TRBJ1-1, with D hard to call. The CDR3 is made up of 11 amino acids. Trimming shortened V by 4 bases and J by 5 bases, and 8 bases separated the two germline ends. CDR1 and CDR2 from the germline V gene are SQVTM and ANQGSEA. The DNA of the CDR3 is TGCAGCGTTGTGAGTAGGACTGAAGCTTTCTTT. This codes for CSVVSRTEAFF.

V and J are TRBV28 and TRBJ2-3; 7 bases fit TRBD2. CDR3 length: 14 residues. CDR1 is MDHEN, CDR2 SYDVKM, per germline. The ends lost 2 bases at V and 1 base at J; junction bases unmatched: 0. The DNA for the CDR3 is TGTGCCAGCAGTTTAGCGGGGGGCACAGATACGCAGTATTTT. Translating gives CASSLAGGTDTQYF.

The chain recombines TRBV18 with TRBJ2-6; possibly TRBD1 or TRBD2 for D (6 bases each). V was cut by 5 bases and J by 5 bases, with 22 bases left in between. The CDR3 consists of 18 residues. Germline V gene lookup returns CDR1 KGHSH and CDR2 LQKENI. CDR3 residues: CASSRRRDIYSRANVLTF. CDR3 in DNA: TGTGCCAGCTCAAGAAGGAGGGACATTTACAGTCGGGCCAACGTCCTGACTTTC.

V gene TRBV2 combines with J gene TRBJ1-2, with 7 bases lining up with TRBD1. Germline-derived CDR1 and CDR2 are SNHLY and FYNNEI. Trimming at V came to 5 bases and at J to 8 bases, leaving 8 bases not matched to a gene. This CDR3 is 13 amino acids long. CDR3 sequence (DNA): TGTGCCAGCAGTCCCGACAGGGACGGCGGCTACACCTTC. This sequence encodes CASSPDRDGGYTF.

The chain is built from TRBV7-9 and TRBJ2-5; D is unresolved. The V and J ends lost 6 bases and 3 bases respectively, with 2 bases between them. The CDR3 has 10 residues. CDR1 SEHNR and CDR2 FQNEAQ come from the germline V gene (reference sequence). This chain's CDR3 is CASRKETQYF. CDR3 coding DNA: TGTGCCAGCAGAAAAGAGACCCAGTACTTC. The whole variable domain, filled in from reference TRBV7-9 and TRBJ2-5, reads DTGVSQNPRHKITKRGQNVTFRCDPISEHNRLYWYRQTLGQGPEFLTYFQNEAQLEKSRLLSDRFSAERPKGSFSTLEIQRTEQGDSAMYLCASRKETQYFGPGTRLLVL.

The rearrangement uses TRBV28 and TRBJ2-3; tentatively, D is TRBD1 (5 bases). CDR3 size: 15 residues. The ends were cut back, 2 bases at V and 3 bases at J, with 12 bases in the middle. Germline V gives CDR1 MDHEN, CDR2 SYDVKM. The CDR3 reads CASSLSDQGTDTQYF. CDR3 nucleotide sequence: TGTGCCAGCAGTTTAAGTGACCAGGGAACAGATACGCAGTATTTT.

The chain carries TRBV15 and TRBJ1-1; maybe TRBD1 (5 bases). There are 15 residues in the CDR3. Trimming took 1 base from V and 1 from J, leaving 10 bases between them. The V gene's germline CDR1 is LNHNV and CDR2 YYDKDF (reference sequence). The DNA for the CDR3 is TGTGCCACCAGCAGAGTAGCGGACAAGAACACTGAAGCTTTCTTT. Translation gives CATSRVADKNTEAFF.

This chain connects TRBV27 to TRBJ2-7; no clear D gene. Germline CDR1 MNHEY, CDR2 SMNVEV (reference sequence). This CDR3 is 14 amino acids long. V was cut by 5 bases and J by 0 bases, with 11 bases left in between. DNA for the CDR3: TGTGCCAGCAGTCCAATACCCGTCTCCTACGAGCAGTACTTC. Translating gives CASSPIPVSYEQYF.

V gene TRBV5-1 combines with J gene TRBJ2-5; 7 nucleotides line up with TRBD2. Germline CDR1 and CDR2: SGHRS and YFSETQ. V trimming: 4 bases; J trimming: 4 bases; junction bases outside the gene matches: 16. This CDR3 region has 17 residues. The CDR3 here is CASSPRQTGTGGETQYF. The CDR3 DNA sequence: TGCGCCAGCAGCCCGAGACAGACCGGGACGGGGGGAGAGACCCAGTACTTC.

The gene calls are TRBV27 and TRBJ1-2; D is undetermined. Trimming took off 6 bases at V and 2 bases at J, with 19 bases between the two ends. Germline V gives CDR1 MNHEY, CDR2 SMNVEV (reference sequence). The CDR3 contains 16 residues. CDR3 coding DNA: TGTGCCAGCAGCGGTAGAGCTCCATCTTTAAACTATGGCTACACCTTC. Its translation: CASSGRAPSLNYGYTF.

The CDR3 sequence: CASSLTPGPVYEQYF. CDR3 coding DNA: TGCGCCAGCAGCTTAACCCCCGGGCCGGTCTACGAGCAGTACTTC. The J gene is TRBJ2-7, the V gene TRBV5-1; D gene unclear. Germline V lookup: CDR1 SGHRS, CDR2 YFSETQ. The CDR3 is 15 residues long. V gave up 2 bases and J gave up 3 bases, with 15 bases separating them.

The rearrangement joins TRBV25-1 to TRBJ1-2; 7 bases match TRBD1. The V gene end was trimmed by 4 bases and the J gene end by 0 bases; junction bases not matched to a gene: 14. Germline V lookup: CDR1 MGHDK, CDR2 SYGVNS. The CDR3 extends over 18 amino acids. Written as DNA, the CDR3 is TGTGCCAGCAGTGCTCGCCGCCTGGGACAGTCTACTAACTATGGCTACACCTTC. Residues: CASSARRLGQSTNYGYTF.

This clone was detected only a few times. J is TRBJ2-2 and V is TRBV2, with 10 positions matching TRBD2. With V trimmed by 7 bases and J by 1 base, 0 bases remained unmatched. The CDR3 length is 14 residues. CDR1 is SNHLY, CDR2 FYNNEI, per germline. The CDR3 here is CASIAGGNTGELFF. CDR3 bases: TGTGCCAGCATAGCGGGAGGGAACACCGGGGAGCTGTTTTTT.

The CDR3: CASSDSGGQDTQYF. As DNA, the CDR3 is TGTGCCAGCAGTGATTCCGGAGGGCAGGATACGCAGTATTTT. This rearrangement joins TRBV6-1 to TRBJ2-3; D is possibly TRBD2 (6 bases). V was trimmed by 3 bases and J by 6 bases, leaving 13 bases between them. Germline V CDR1 and CDR2: MNHNS, SASEGT. This CDR3 contains 14 residues.

This clone was seen a single time. The chain links TRBV4-1 to TRBJ1-6, with a tentative D call TRBD1 (6 bases). The CDR3 loop spans 18 amino acids. Germline V gene data show CDR1 as MGHRA and CDR2 as YSYEKL. V lost 0 bases, J lost 0 bases, and 12 bases lay in between. The CDR3 loop reads CASSQEGAESSYNSPLHF. The CDR3 DNA sequence: TGCGCCAGCAGCCAAGAGGGGGCGGAGAGCTCCTATAATTCACCCCTCCACTTT.

This chain uses TRBV21-1 with TRBJ2-3. TRBV21-1 is an annotated pseudogene. The CDR3 loop spans 14 amino acids. The chain's CDR3 is CASSKFSMGDTQYF. CDR3 nucleotide sequence: TGTGCCAGCAGCAAATTCTCGATGGGGGATACGCAGTATTTT.

This sequence joins TRBV18 and TRBJ2-7; 9 bases align to TRBD2. Trimming cost V 5 bases and J 0 bases; bases outside gene matches: 11. This CDR3 contains 17 residues. The germline CDR1 and CDR2 sequences are KGHSH and LQKENI. CDR3 sequence reads: CASSTGTSRTLSYEQYF. The DNA for the CDR3 is TGTGCCAGCTCAACTGGGACTAGCCGTACTCTCTCCTACGAGCAGTACTTC.

V and J are TRBV5-6 and TRBJ2-5; 10 bases agree with TRBD2. CDR1 is SGHDT, CDR2 YYEEEE, per germline. There are 17 residues in the CDR3. With V trimmed by 5 bases and J by 2 bases, 12 bases remained unmatched. CDR3 protein: CASSKDRGLAVQETQYF. CDR3 nucleotide sequence: TGTGCCAGCAGTAAGGACCGAGGACTAGCGGTTCAAGAGACCCAGTACTTC.

This clone was observed once. J is TRBJ1-2 and V is TRBV12-3 or TRBV12-4, with D perhaps matching TRBD1 (6 bases). This CDR3 has 12 residues. V gave up 2 bases and J gave up 11 bases, with 12 bases separating them. CDR3 loop: CASSLSGGGYTF. CDR3 DNA: TGTGCCAGCAGTTTATCGGGGGGCGGTTACACCTTC.

The chain carries TRBV19 and TRBJ1-1; 7 bases are a match to TRBD1. Unmatched junction bases numbered 1, after V lost 3 bases and J lost 0 bases. The CDR3 consists of 14 residues. Per germline, CDR1 LNHDA and CDR2 SQIVND (reference sequence). The CDR3 nucleotides read TGTGCCAGTAGTATCAGGGGGATGAACACTGAAGCTTTCTTT. Its protein product is CASSIRGMNTEAFF.

This CDR3 reads CASSPRTGFEKLFF. The DNA of the CDR3 is TGTGCCAGCAGCCCCCGGACAGGGTTTGAAAAACTGTTTTTT. The chain employs TRBV9 and TRBJ1-4; the match to TRBD1 covers 8 bases. The junction had 6 bases not matched to a gene; V was cut back by 4 bases and J by 7 bases. The CDR3 contains 14 residues. Germline V lookup: CDR1 SGDLS, CDR2 YYNGEE.

The CDR3 sequence: CASSIALQKSYNSPLHF. The CDR3 bases are TGTGCCAGCAGCATCGCTCTCCAGAAATCCTATAATTCACCCCTCCACTTT. J is TRBJ1-6 and V is TRBV7-9; no definite D call. Per germline, CDR1 SEHNR and CDR2 FQNEAQ (reference sequence). The CDR3 is 17 residues long. V lost 5 bases and J lost 1, with 15 bases in between.

This clone occurred once. V is TRBV28 and J is TRBJ1-5; D perhaps matches TRBD1 (6 bases). This CDR3 contains 16 residues. Germline lookup yields CDR1 MDHEN and CDR2 SYDVKM. V was pared by 2 bases and J by 3 bases, with 14 bases between. CDR3 in amino acids: CASSLIGTGLNQPQHF. The CDR3 DNA reads as TGTGCCAGCAGTTTAATAGGTACAGGGCTCAATCAGCCCCAGCATTTT.